This TCR beta chain derives from a study of blood T cell repertoires in COVID-19. In the study overall: Whether acute or convalescent, the COVID-19 samples came from the United States, Italy and Spain. PBMCs, B-cell-depleted T cells, or T cells were the source of the cDNA or gDNA that made up the material.

The table lists this clone with a count of one. The protocol was immunoSEQ multiplex PCR, while the TCRdb copy is restricted to in-frame clones and leaves out a portion. There are more than 200,000 clones in the sample; more than 60% occur only once, and roughly 4% lies in the top ten. V lost 6 bases to trimming and J lost 5 bases, with 13 bases between them. The CDR3 runs to 14 residues. Per the germline V gene, CDR1 is LNHDA and CDR2 is SQIVND (reference sequence). Material: peripheral blood. V and J are TRBV19 and TRBJ2-2; tentative D call: TRBD1 (5 bases). The TCR comes from a woman between 40 and 55 years old with active or convalescent COVID-19. The CDR3 sequence is CASRFGHGTGELFF. DNA for the CDR3: TGTGCCAGTAGATTTGGACACGGGACCGGGGAGCTGTTTTTT.